The 21 T cell receptor beta chains below were found in one sample sequenced in a study of chemoradiotherapy in HPV16-positive cancers. Generated by immunoSEQ multiplex PCR, the TCRdb table keeps only in-frame clones and is missing some. Of 35,000 to 45,000 clones listed, more than 75% are singletons. The source material was blood, sampled from a patient who underwent chemoradiotherapy. These receptor sequences come from a human donor with HPV-associated anogenital cancer.

The chain is built from TRBV30 and TRBJ1-5; TRBD1 is a possible D gene (5 bases). Per the germline V gene, CDR1 is GTSNPN and CDR2 is SVGIG (reference sequence). This CDR3 spans 15 amino acids. Trimming took 2 bases from V and 4 from J, leaving 15 bases between them. CDR3 protein: CAWSPRVGVNQPQHF. The CDR3 DNA follows: TGTGCCTGGAGTCCCAGGGTGGGCGTAAATCAGCCCCAGCATTTT.

This chain connects TRBV5-4 to TRBJ2-3; D is undetermined. CDR3 length: 11 amino acids. V was shortened by 1 base and J by 6 bases, with 3 bases between the two germline ends. Germline V CDR1 and CDR2: SGHNT, YYREEE (reference sequence). Written as DNA, the CDR3 is TGTGCCAGCAGCTTGACCGATACGCAGTATTTT. It translates to CASSLTDTQYF.

The CDR3 region is CASSLVPGGGQETQYF. DNA of the CDR3: TGCGCCAGCAGCTTGGTTCCGGGGGGGGGTCAAGAGACCCAGTACTTC. This chain connects TRBV5-1 to TRBJ2-5; TRBD2 aligns across 8 bases. Germline V CDR1 and CDR2: SGHRS, YFSETQ. The V and J ends lost 0 bases and 2 bases, in that order; junction bases with no gene match: 6. CDR3 length: 16 residues.

This clone was observed a few times. This chain connects TRBV6-1 to TRBJ1-5; the D is unclear. V shed 6 bases and J shed 2 bases, with 11 bases lying between them. Germline values: CDR1 MNHNS, CDR2 SASEGT. The CDR3 has 14 amino acids. The CDR3, as DNA: TGTGCCAGCAGGTTAAACTCGGGCAATCAGCCCCAGCATTTT. Encoded protein: CASRLNSGNQPQHF.

This chain connects TRBV4-3 to TRBJ1-1; D gene ambiguous. The germline CDR1 and CDR2 sequences are LGHNA and YSLEER. The V end lost 4 bases, the J end lost 0 bases, and 12 bases lay between the germline ends. The CDR3 runs to 15 residues. For the CDR3, the DNA is TGCGCCAGCAGCCCCTCTTTAAACATGAACACTGAAGCTTTCTTT. It encodes CASSPSLNMNTEAFF.

The chain joins TRBV11-1 to TRBJ1-4; D perhaps matches TRBD1 (5 bases). Deletions cut 5 bases from V and 4 bases from J, with 11 bases between. Germline-derived CDR1 and CDR2 are SGHAT and FQDESV (reference sequence). This CDR3 region has 14 residues. The CDR3 region is CASSEDGHNEKLFF. The CDR3 region has the DNA TGTGCCAGCAGCGAAGACGGACATAATGAAAAACTGTTTTTT.

This chain connects TRBV5-1 to TRBJ1-1; D unclear. Trimming removed 0 bases at V and 0 bases at J, with 9 bases between. CDR3 length equals 15 residues. Germline assignment: CDR1 SGHRS and CDR2 YFSETQ. CDR3 nucleotide sequence: TGCGCCAGCAGCTTGGGGGCAGGAATGAACACTGAAGCTTTCTTT. Translating it yields CASSLGAGMNTEAFF.

The rearrangement joins TRBV28 to TRBJ2-4; D is undetermined. Germline CDR1 MDHEN, CDR2 SYDVKM. The CDR3 has 16 amino acids. V lost 1 base and J lost 3, with 13 bases in between. The CDR3 loop is CASSLSVSGVKNIQYF. DNA of the CDR3: TGTGCCAGCAGTTTATCCGTTTCAGGAGTCAAAAACATTCAGTACTTC.

This clone was counted between two and nine times. The V call is TRBV2, the J call TRBJ1-1; TRBD1 matches at 9 bases. The V gene end was trimmed by 8 bases and the J gene end by 7 bases; junction bases not matched to a gene: 11. The CDR3 length is 14 residues. Per germline, CDR1 SNHLY and CDR2 FYNNEI. In DNA, the CDR3 is TGTGCCAGCGGAGCTAGACAGGGGGGCCGTGAAGCTTTCTTT. Translation gives CASGARQGGREAFF.

This chain joins TRBV9 and TRBJ2-1; the D gene is possibly TRBD2 (6 bases). Germline V gene sequence: CDR1 SGDLS, CDR2 YYNGEE. V was clipped by 7 bases and J by 6 bases, with 14 bases between them. The CDR3 is 13 amino acids. CDR3 in DNA: TGTGCCAGCGCTTGGGCGGGGAGCAATGAGCAGTTCTTC. Protein product: CASAWAGSNEQFF.

The CDR3 reads CASSLTGGYYGYTF. For the CDR3, the DNA is TGCGCCAGCAGCTTGACAGGGGGTTACTATGGCTACACCTTC. The J gene is TRBJ1-2, the V gene TRBV5-1; 8 bases agree with TRBD1. V was pared by 1 base and J by 3 bases, with 2 bases of the junction left unmatched. Germline assignment: CDR1 SGHRS and CDR2 YFSETQ. The CDR3 extends over 14 amino acids.

The rearrangement joins TRBV6-5 to TRBJ2-7, with 7 bases lining up with TRBD2. Trimming took 0 bases from V and 5 from J; bases not matched to a gene: 7. The CDR3 covers 15 residues. Germline V gene sequence: CDR1 MNHEY, CDR2 SVGAGI. The CDR3 nucleotides read TGTGCCAGCAGTTACTCGAGGGGAGGGGTGAACGAGCAGTACTTC. Encoded protein: CASSYSRGGVNEQYF.

The chain is built from TRBV9 and TRBJ2-4; TRBD2 agrees at 12 bases. The germline V gene has CDR1 SGDLS and CDR2 YYNGEE. V shed 0 bases and J 8 bases; nucleotides not matched to a gene: 6. CDR3 size: 16 residues. CDR3 sequence (DNA): TGTGCCAGCAGCGTAGGGCCTAGCGGGGGGGCTCACATTCAGTACTTC. The encoded protein is CASSVGPSGGAHIQYF.

The chain uses TRBV4-3 and TRBJ1-4; D is ambiguous. The V gene lost 1 base and the J gene lost 8 bases, with 8 bases spanning the gap. Germline V gene data show CDR1 as LGHNA and CDR2 as YSLEER. The CDR3 spans 13 residues. The CDR3 bases are TGCGCCAGCAGCCAAGGGCAAAGAGAAAAACTGTTTTTT. Its protein product is CASSQGQREKLFF.

The rearrangement uses TRBV6-6 and TRBJ2-1, with a weak D call TRBD2 (6 bases). V dropped 2 bases and J dropped 4 bases, with 15 bases sitting between them. Germline V gene sequence: CDR1 MNHNY, CDR2 SVGAGI (reference sequence). This CDR3 region has 16 residues. The CDR3: CASSYRTGDIYNEQFF. For the CDR3, the DNA is TGTGCCAGCAGTTACCGGACGGGGGATATTTACAATGAGCAGTTCTTC.

This sequence joins TRBV7-9 and TRBJ2-1; no definite D call. From germline, CDR1 is SEHNR and CDR2 FQNEAQ (reference sequence). V was clipped by 1 base and J by 5 bases, with 6 bases between them. This CDR3 has 13 residues. The CDR3 loop reads CASSLESHNEQFF. In DNA, the CDR3 is TGTGCCAGCAGCTTAGAGAGCCACAATGAGCAGTTCTTC.

V usage is TRBV10-3 and J usage is TRBJ1-1; tentative D call: TRBD1 (6 bases). There are 13 residues in the CDR3. Per germline, CDR1 ENHRY and CDR2 SYGVKD. With 2 bases removed from V and 7 bases from J, the gap between germline ends came to 11 bases. The CDR3 sequence: CAISETPDSEAFF. The CDR3 region has the DNA TGTGCCATCAGTGAGACCCCGGACAGTGAAGCTTTCTTT.

The rearrangement uses TRBV7-2 and TRBJ2-5; no firm D call. The CDR3 loop spans 15 amino acids. Trimming took off 0 bases at V and 2 bases at J, with 10 bases between the two ends. Germline V gives CDR1 SGHTA, CDR2 FQGNSA. The CDR3, as DNA: TGTGCCAGCAGCTTAGCGTCCGTCTTTCAAGAGACCCAGTACTTC. Its translation: CASSLASVFQETQYF.

The chain employs TRBV6-1 and TRBJ1-5; D is undetermined. Looked up from germline, CDR1 is MNHNS and CDR2 is SASEGT. This CDR3 has 13 amino acids. Trimming removed 2 bases from V and 5 bases from J, with 7 bases in between. The DNA for the CDR3 is TGTGCCAGCAGTGAACGGAGAGATCAGCCCCAGCATTTT. As protein: CASSERRDQPQHF.

Here the CDR3 reads CASPSRTGGRQPQHF. The CDR3 coding sequence is TGTGCCAGCCCCTCACGTACAGGGGGCCGTCAGCCCCAGCATTTT. V and J are TRBV7-8 and TRBJ1-5; 9 bases are a match to TRBD1. Trimming removed 8 bases from V and 6 bases from J; junction bases left unmatched: 11. The CDR3 runs 15 residues. Germline V gene sequence: CDR1 SGHVS, CDR2 FQNEAQ. Together with reference TRBV7-8 and TRBJ1-5, the CDR3 gives the full variable domain: GAGVSQSPRYKVAKRGQDVALRCDPISGHVSLFWYQQALGQGPEFLTYFQNEAQLDKSGLPSDRFFAERPEGSVSTLKIQRTQQEDSAVYLCASPSRTGGRQPQHFGDGTRLSIL.

This chain joins TRBV4-3 and TRBJ1-4; possibly TRBD1 for D (6 bases). Trimming removed 0 bases at V and 2 bases at J, with 7 bases between. CDR1 is LGHNA, CDR2 YSLEER, per germline. The CDR3 is made up of 15 amino acids. The CDR3 nucleotides are TGCGCCAGCAGCCAAGACAGGGGCACTAATGAAAAACTGTTTTTT. As protein: CASSQDRGTNEKLFF.